This is a list of T cell receptor beta chains from one sample in a study of blood T cell repertoires in COVID-19. This table comes from immunoSEQ multiplex PCR, and its TCRdb copy is limited to in-frame clones, with some not included. The top ten hold under 2.5% of the sample, which has a few hundred thousand clones, 70% to 90% seen once. The specimen sequenced was PBMCs or T cells enriched from blood (not recorded which). These TCRs come from a man in his thirties or forties who had recovered from COVID-19. Both conserved end residues are part of each CDR3. The D gene is left open where the match is weak. Clone size is shown for a subset of rows, as once, few, many or a class of expanded clone.

V: TRBV5-1
size: .
J: TRBJ2-3
D: .
CDR3: CASSPTGTDTQYF
DNA: TGCGCCAGCAGCCCAACAGGCACAGATACGCAGTATTTT

V: TRBV5-4
size: .
J: TRBJ2-1
D: .
CDR3: CASSLRGARYNEQFF
DNA: TGTGCCAGCAGCTTGCGCGGCGCACGCTACAATGAGCAGTTCTTC

V: TRBV11-3
size: .
J: TRBJ2-3
D: .
CDR3: CASSPGRGYTDTQYF
DNA: TGTGCCAGCAGCCCCGGCCGGGGTTATACAGATACGCAGTATTTT

V: TRBV10-3
size: .
J: TRBJ2-2
D: TRBD2
CDR3: CAIPGGLAGAGELFF
DNA: TGTGCCATCCCGGGTGGATTAGCGGGGGCCGGGGAGCTGTTTTTT

V: TRBV6-5
size: .
J: TRBJ1-4
D: TRBD1
CDR3: CASSYSQGTNEKLFF
DNA: TGTGCCAGCAGTTACTCACAGGGGACTAATGAAAAACTGTTTTTT

V: TRBV30
size: .
J: TRBJ2-5
D: TRBD1
CDR3: CAWSPRGTVSHF
DNA: TGTGCCTGGAGTCCGAGGGGGACAGTCTCCCACTTC

V: TRBV5-1
size: .
J: TRBJ1-6
D: .
CDR3: CASSLDGNNSPLHF
DNA: TGCGCCAGCAGCTTGGACGGGAATAATTCACCCCTCCACTTT

V: TRBV19
size: .
J: TRBJ1-1
D: .
CDR3: CASSEARGTEAFF
DNA: TGTGCCAGTAGCGAAGCCCGGGGCACTGAAGCTTTCTTT

V: TRBV11-2
size: .
J: TRBJ1-2
D: .
CDR3: CASSLDPGNHYGYTF
DNA: TGTGCCAGCAGCTTAGACCCAGGGAATCACTATGGCTACACCTTC

V: TRBV7-3
size: .
J: TRBJ1-4
D: .
CDR3: CASSLISGAKLFF
DNA: TGTGCCAGCAGCTTAATTTCAGGGGCAAAACTGTTTTTT

V: TRBV3-1/TRBV3-2
size: .
J: TRBJ2-5
D: .
CDR3: CASSLRSNQETQYF
DNA: TGTGCCAGCAGCCTGAGGAGTAACCAAGAGACCCAGTACTTC

V: TRBV27
size: few
J: TRBJ1-6
D: TRBD1
CDR3: CASSRGRGRVGSPLHF
DNA: TGTGCCAGCAGTCGGGGCAGGGGGCGAGTCGGGTCACCCCTCCACTTT

V: TRBV4-1
size: .
J: TRBJ2-1
D: TRBD1
CDR3: CASSQAPTGGRKQFF
DNA: TGCGCCAGCAGCCAAGCCCCTACAGGGGGACGTAAGCAGTTCTTC

V: TRBV25-1
size: .
J: TRBJ1-3
D: TRBD1
CDR3: CASSGGTGSMAGNTIYF
DNA: TGTGCCAGCAGTGGAGGGACAGGGTCTATGGCTGGAAACACCATATATTTT

V: TRBV5-4
size: .
J: TRBJ1-2
D: .
CDR3: CASSFASLYGYTF
DNA: TGTGCCAGCAGCTTTGCGAGCCTTTATGGCTACACCTTC

V: TRBV5-5
size: .
J: TRBJ2-2
D: TRBD1
CDR3: CASSLTGAGAGELFF
DNA: TGTGCCAGCAGCTTGACAGGGGCGGGCGCCGGGGAGCTGTTTTTT

V: TRBV9
size: .
J: TRBJ1-5
D: .
CDR3: CASSVGWQGHQPQHF
DNA: TGTGCCAGCAGCGTAGGGTGGCAGGGGCATCAGCCCCAGCATTTT

V: TRBV27
size: .
J: TRBJ2-7
D: .
CDR3: CASSLSRGAYEQYF
DNA: TGTGCCAGCAGTTTAAGCAGGGGCGCCTACGAGCAGTACTTC

V: TRBV20-1
size: .
J: TRBJ2-7
D: TRBD2
CDR3: CSARGGYEQYF
DNA: TGCAGTGCCCGGGGGGGGTACGAGCAGTACTTC

V: TRBV3-1/TRBV3-2
size: .
J: TRBJ1-6
D: .
CDR3: CASSQSRESPLHF
DNA: TGTGCCAGCAGCCAATCCCGGGAATCACCCCTCCACTTT

V: TRBV30
size: .
J: TRBJ1-5
D: TRBD1
CDR3: CASGTGVFGQPQHF
DNA: TGTGCCTCCGGGACAGGGGTGTTCGGTCAGCCCCAGCATTTT

V: TRBV9
size: .
J: TRBJ1-2
D: .
CDR3: CASSVSPGDGYTF
DNA: TGTGCCAGCAGCGTCAGTCCAGGGGATGGCTACACCTTC

V: TRBV5-1
size: .
J: TRBJ1-6
D: TRBD1
CDR3: CASSLVGGESPLHF
DNA: TGCGCCAGCAGCTTGGTAGGGGGCGAATCACCCCTCCACTTT

V: TRBV7-8
size: .
J: TRBJ2-2
D: .
CDR3: CASSHSGELFF
DNA: TGTGCCAGCAGCCATAGCGGGGAGCTGTTTTTT

V: TRBV20-1
size: .
J: TRBJ2-7
D: TRBD1
CDR3: CSASPDRGLNEQYF
DNA: TGCAGTGCTAGTCCCGACAGGGGGCTGAACGAGCAGTACTTC

V: TRBV4-1
size: .
J: TRBJ1-4
D: TRBD1
CDR3: CASSHQTGLGEKLFF
DNA: TGCGCCAGCAGCCACCAGACAGGGCTGGGAGAAAAACTGTTTTTT

V: TRBV3-1/TRBV3-2
size: few
J: TRBJ2-2
D: TRBD2
CDR3: CASSLGLAGARTGELFF
DNA: TGTGCCAGCAGCCTGGGACTAGCGGGGGCAAGGACCGGGGAGCTGTTTTTT

V: TRBV5-5
size: few
J: TRBJ1-2
D: TRBD1
CDR3: CASSWGDRGSEGYTF
DNA: TGTGCCAGCAGCTGGGGGGACAGGGGATCTGAAGGCTACACCTTC

V: TRBV6-2/TRBV6-3
size: once
J: TRBJ1-1
D: TRBD1
CDR3: CASSYVSGGVNTEAFF
DNA: TGTGCCAGCAGTTACGTATCAGGGGGTGTGAACACTGAAGCTTTCTTT

V: TRBV7-9
size: .
J: TRBJ1-6
D: TRBD1
CDR3: CASRTGIYNSPLHF
DNA: TGTGCCAGCAGGACAGGGATATATAATTCACCCCTCCACTTT

V: TRBV12-3/TRBV12-4
size: .
J: TRBJ1-6
D: .
CDR3: CASSRPSSPLHF
DNA: TGTGCCAGCAGCCGTCCGTCCTCACCCCTCCACTTT

V: TRBV3-1/TRBV3-2
size: .
J: TRBJ1-2
D: .
CDR3: CASSQDQALDTVYGYTF
DNA: TGTGCCAGCAGCCAAGATCAAGCTTTGGACACAGTCTATGGCTACACCTTC

V: TRBV5-5
size: .
J: TRBJ1-4
D: TRBD1
CDR3: CASSQGGFSGGGEKLFF
DNA: TGTGCCAGCAGCCAAGGAGGGTTTTCAGGGGGCGGTGAAAAACTGTTTTTT

V: TRBV7-9
size: .
J: TRBJ2-7
D: TRBD1
CDR3: CASSLDLAGQGTPEQYF
DNA: TGTGCCAGCAGCTTAGACTTGGCGGGACAGGGTACACCCGAGCAGTACTTC

V: TRBV6-5
size: once
J: TRBJ2-1
D: .
CDR3: CASSRSSLSREQFF
DNA: TGTGCCAGCAGTCGGTCTAGCTTATCTAGGGAGCAGTTCTTC

V: TRBV18
size: .
J: TRBJ2-2
D: TRBD1
CDR3: CASSLRQGAGELFF
DNA: TGTGCCAGCTCATTACGACAGGGGGCCGGGGAGCTGTTTTTT